This TCR beta chain originates from a study of cytomegalovirus exposure and HLA in healthy donors. Sequencing was performed with immunoSEQ multiplex PCR; in TCRdb, only in-frame clones are kept and a portion is missing. The table lists some 140,000 clones, approximately 80% of them singletons. From germline, CDR1 is SGHDT and CDR2 YYEEEE. CDR3 length: 14 amino acids. V was cut by 2 bases and J by 6 bases, with 13 bases left in between. This clonotype was obtained from a man aged 30-40 years in good health and CMV-seropositive. Sequenced sample: PBMCs. V usage is TRBV5-6 and J usage is TRBJ2-3; D is unclear. The CDR3 sequence is CASSFGSKLDTQYF. The CDR3 DNA follows: TGTGCCAGCAGCTTCGGTTCGAAATTGGATACGCAGTATTTT.